What follows describes a single TCR beta chain. This specimen belongs to a study of blood T cell repertoires in COVID-19. Study background: Samples came from the United States, Italy and Spain, spanning acute and convalescent COVID-19.

As originally analysed: Cell counts per sample came from amplifying reference gene primers. Here immunoSEQ multiplex PCR was the method, and the copy in TCRdb shows in-frame clones only, minus some. That table is the source of V, J and clone size, and D and trimming were worked out from the DNA. Among about 150,000 clones listed, roughly 86% were seen once. The sample was peripheral blood. The sequence came from a human donor with acute or convalescent COVID-19. The donor label of this sample is uncertain.

CDR3 in DNA: TGTGCCAGTAGCACGACAGGGGAACTCACAGATACGCAGTATTTT. This translates into CASSTTGELTDTQYF. This sequence joins TRBV19 and TRBJ2-3; 8 nucleotides line up with TRBD1. The CDR3 consists of 15 residues. J lost 2 bases, V lost 6 bases, and 7 bases had no gene match. Germline CDR1 and CDR2: LNHDA and SQIVND (reference sequence).